One and the same sample provided the 24 T cell receptor beta chains below, sequenced in a study of T cell changes during pregnancy in multiple sclerosis. Some clones are missing from TCRdb's copy, which holds only in-frame ones; the method was immunoSEQ multiplex PCR. The sample includes 50,000 to 65,000 clones, around 90% of them seen just once. Sequencing used peripheral blood, obtained in the third trimester of pregnancy. These receptors came from a female donor in good health, enrolled as a control in a pregnancy study.

This chain uses TRBV5-8 with TRBJ2-2, with D maybe TRBD1 (6 bases). Trimming removed 0 bases from V and 4 bases from J, with 10 bases in between. The V gene's germline CDR1 is SGHTS and CDR2 YDEGEE. This CDR3 has 15 residues. The CDR3: CASSLGQGSTGELFF. The CDR3 DNA is TGTGCCAGCAGCTTGGGGCAGGGGAGCACCGGGGAGCTGTTTTTT.

The V call is TRBV4-1, the J call TRBJ2-7, with 10 bases identical to TRBD2. The CDR3 loop spans 18 amino acids. Trimming cost V 2 bases and J 1 base; bases outside gene matches: 11. Germline CDR1 is MGHRA and CDR2 is YSYEKL. The CDR3 protein is CASSQTSPSGRASYEQYF. For the CDR3, the DNA is TGCGCCAGCAGCCAAACCTCGCCCAGCGGGAGGGCATCCTACGAGCAGTACTTC.

This clone appeared a few times. This chain links TRBV20-1 with TRBJ1-2; D is unresolved. CDR1 is DFQATT and CDR2 is SNEGSKA in the germline V gene (reference sequence). Trimming left V 4 bases short and J 6 bases short, with 9 bases between. There are 11 residues in the CDR3. CDR3 coding DNA: TGCAGTGCTACCAGTCATCATGGCTACACCTTC. It codes for CSATSHHGYTF.

The chain employs TRBV5-6 and TRBJ2-1; perhaps TRBD2 as D (7 bases). Germline assignment: CDR1 SGHDT and CDR2 YYEEEE. The CDR3 is 16 residues long. Trimming removed 2 bases at V and 0 bases at J, with 12 bases between. The CDR3, as DNA: TGTGCCAGCAGCTTCGGGGGGCATAGCTCCTACAATGAGCAGTTCTTC. This sequence encodes CASSFGGHSSYNEQFF.

This clone was seen just once. The chain combines TRBV7-2 with TRBJ1-6; TRBD1 is a possible D gene (5 bases). CDR3 size: 15 residues. Germline loops: CDR1 SGHTA, CDR2 FQGNSA. Trimming shortened V by 1 base and J by 3 bases, and 7 bases separated the two germline ends. DNA for the CDR3: TGTGCCAGCAGCTTAGGACAGAACTATAATTCACCCCTCCACTTT. Its protein product is CASSLGQNYNSPLHF.

The rearrangement uses TRBV30 and TRBJ2-7; TRBD2 matches 8 bases. Germline loops: CDR1 GTSNPN, CDR2 SVGIG (reference sequence). Unmatched junction bases numbered 6, after V lost 2 bases and J lost 3 bases. The CDR3 is 14 residues long. The chain's CDR3 is CAWSTGRGVYEQYF. Here the CDR3 DNA reads TGTGCCTGGAGTACTGGGCGGGGGGTCTACGAGCAGTACTTC. The full variable domain, completed using reference TRBV30 and TRBJ2-7, is SQTIHQWPATLVQPVGSPLSLECTVEGTSNPNLYWYRQAAGRGLQLLFYSVGIGQISSEVPQNLSASRPQDRQFILSSKKLLLSDSGFYLCAWSTGRGVYEQYFGPGTRLTVT.

V usage is TRBV13 and J usage is TRBJ2-7, with 10 positions matching TRBD2. CDR1 and CDR2 (germline): PRHDT, FYEKMQ (reference sequence). Trimming at V came to 8 bases and at J to 5 bases, leaving 18 bases not matched to a gene. The CDR3 totals 17 residues. The CDR3 protein is CASAMASGGAWFDEQYF. The CDR3 bases are TGTGCCAGCGCCATGGCAAGCGGGGGGGCCTGGTTCGACGAGCAGTACTTC. Based on the CDR3 plus reference TRBV13 and TRBJ2-7, the full variable domain is AAGVIQSPRHLIKEKRETATLKCYPIPRHDTVYWYQQGPGQDPQFLISFYEKMQSDKGSIPDRFSAQQFSDYHSELNMSSLELGDSALYFCASAMASGGAWFDEQYFGPGTRLTVT.

The rearrangement links TRBV15 to TRBJ2-2, with 7 bases that match TRBD2. The germline V gene has CDR1 LNHNV and CDR2 YYDKDF (reference sequence). Trimming at V came to 0 bases and at J to 0 bases, leaving 4 bases not matched to a gene. The CDR3 is made up of 17 amino acids. CDR3 nucleotide sequence: TGTGCCACCAGCAGAGATCTGCTAGCGGCGAACACCGGGGAGCTGTTTTTT. Translation: CATSRDLLAANTGELFF.

A word on this clone: At one of its ends the junction is not consistent with the germline gene, which may arise from a read error. The chain is built from TRBV6-1 and TRBJ1-1, with D unclear. CDR3 length: 14 residues. In germline, CDR1 is MNHNS, CDR2 SASEGT. CDR3 in DNA: TGTGCCAGCAGTGAATTGGGAGTGAAGACTGAAGCTTTCTTT. This translates into CASSELGVKTEAFF.

The genes are TRBV7-2 and TRBJ1-2, with D unclear. V dropped 5 bases and J dropped 5 bases, with 9 bases sitting between them. Germline CDR1 reads SGHTA; CDR2 reads FQGNSA. The CDR3 runs 12 residues. Here the CDR3 DNA reads TGTGCCAGCAGCCCGATTCTATATGGCTACACCTTC. As protein: CASSPILYGYTF.

The chain is built from TRBV6-4 and TRBJ1-1; D is uncertain. CDR1 and CDR2 from the germline V gene are MRHNA and SNTAGT. The CDR3 runs to 14 residues. V was clipped by 0 bases and J by 4 bases, with 9 bases between them. The CDR3 nucleotides read TGTGCCAGCAGTGACTCAGGGAGCGGCACTGAAGCTTTCTTT. Translating gives CASSDSGSGTEAFF.

The chain employs TRBV27 and TRBJ1-2; 7 bases align to TRBD1. This CDR3 has 15 residues. The V gene end was trimmed by 0 bases and the J gene end by 7 bases; junction bases not matched to a gene: 8. Germline CDR1 is MNHEY and CDR2 is SMNVEV (reference sequence). The CDR3 DNA sequence: TGTGCCAGCAGTTTATCACAGGGGCACCGTCGTGGCTACACCTTC. Its translation: CASSLSQGHRRGYTF.

The chain uses TRBV28 and TRBJ2-2; weak D call: TRBD1 (5 bases). Trimming stripped 6 bases from V and 2 bases from J, with 10 bases between. The CDR3 has 14 residues. Germline CDR1 is MDHEN and CDR2 is SYDVKM. CDR3 bases: TGTGCCAGCAGCCGCGGACACAACACCGGGGAGCTGTTTTTT. Amino acids: CASSRGHNTGELFF. Looking up the rest from reference TRBV28 and TRBJ2-2 gives the full variable domain: DVKVTQSSRYLVKRTGEKVFLECVQDMDHENMFWYRQDPGLGLRLIYFSYDVKMKEKGDIPEGYSVSREKKERFSLILESASTNQTSMYLCASSRGHNTGELFFGEGSRLTVL.

The chain combines TRBV14 with TRBJ2-7; 16 nucleotides match TRBD2. The germline gives CDR1 SGHDN, CDR2 FVKESK. The J segment lost 2 bases and the V segment lost 4 bases, leaving 2 bases of the junction unmatched. The CDR3 contains 16 residues. CDR3 DNA sequence: TGTGCCAGCAGCCTGGGACTAGCGGGAGGGGCCTACGAGCAGTACTTC. Translating it yields CASSLGLAGGAYEQYF.

This clone was counted a few times. The genes are TRBV5-6 and TRBJ1-6; 9 bases agree with TRBD1. V shed 5 bases, J shed 5 bases, and the junction held 8 bases outside the gene matches. This CDR3 region has 16 residues. Germline CDR1 and CDR2: SGHDT and YYEEEE. In nucleotides, the CDR3 is TGTGCCAGCAGACCGGACAGGGGAGAAGATAATTCACCCCTCCACTTT. Its translation is CASRPDRGEDNSPLHF.

The chain combines TRBV5-1 with TRBJ2-3; 8 bases fit TRBD2. V lost 0 bases, J lost 5 bases, and 8 bases stayed unmatched. This CDR3 is built from 16 residues. CDR1 SGHRS and CDR2 YFSETQ come from the germline V gene. CDR3 bases: TGCGCCAGCAGCTTGGTAGGCGCGGGGGGACTAGATACGCAGTATTTT. Amino acids: CASSLVGAGGLDTQYF.

This chain links TRBV5-1 with TRBJ2-3, with 13 bases matching TRBD2. Unmatched junction bases numbered 6, after V lost 5 bases and J lost 6 bases. Germline V CDR1 and CDR2: SGHRS, YFSETQ. The CDR3 is 15 residues long. The DNA of the CDR3 is TGCGCCAGCAGACTAACTAGCGGGGGGGCGGATACGCAGTATTTT. Protein: CASRLTSGGADTQYF.

The chain is built from TRBV18 and TRBJ2-5; D is ambiguous. V lost 6 bases and J lost 1, with 3 bases in between. Germline lookup yields CDR1 KGHSH and CDR2 LQKENI. The CDR3 length is 11 residues. CDR3 loop: CASSLQETQYF. Written as DNA, the CDR3 is TGTGCCAGCTCTCTCCAAGAGACCCAGTACTTC.

V and J are TRBV9 and TRBJ1-2; 12 bases match TRBD1. Germline CDR1 SGDLS, CDR2 YYNGEE. Trimming removed 2 bases from V and 0 bases from J; junction bases left unmatched: 11. There are 19 residues in the CDR3. CDR3 protein: CASSVPGTGGTKTNYGYTF. The CDR3 nucleotides read TGTGCCAGCAGCGTGCCCGGGACAGGGGGCACTAAAACTAACTATGGCTACACCTTC.

CDR3 sequence: CASSQDRRAGANVLTF. The CDR3 DNA sequence: TGTGCCAGCAGCCAGGACAGGCGGGCCGGGGCCAACGTCCTGACTTTC. V usage is TRBV5-8 and J usage is TRBJ2-6; TRBD1 matches at 7 bases. Germline V gives CDR1 SGHTS, CDR2 YDEGEE. There are 16 residues in the CDR3. V lost 4 bases to trimming and J lost 4 bases; unmatched junction nucleotides: 8.

The rearrangement joins TRBV4-1 to TRBJ2-5; 8 nucleotides line up with TRBD1. This CDR3 contains 15 residues. Germline V CDR1 and CDR2: MGHRA, YSYEKL. V dropped 4 bases and J dropped 5; count of bases not matched to a gene: 9. CDR3 nucleotide sequence: TGCGCCAGCAGCCCGGACAGGGCCTGGGAGGAGACCCAGTACTTC. Residues: CASSPDRAWEETQYF.

This clone appeared once. The chain carries TRBV18 and TRBJ1-1; 7 positions agree with TRBD1. The germline V gene has CDR1 KGHSH and CDR2 LQKENI. The V and J ends lost 3 bases and 5 bases, in that order; junction bases with no gene match: 6. This CDR3 region has 14 residues. The CDR3 region has the DNA TGTGCCAGCTCACCGACAGGGTGGGGGACTGAAGCTTTCTTT. Its translation is CASSPTGWGTEAFF.

This chain connects TRBV4-2 to TRBJ2-7, with D maybe TRBD2 (6 bases). This CDR3 contains 16 residues. Germline values: CDR1 LGHNA, CDR2 YNFKEQ. The V gene lost 4 bases and the J gene lost 0 bases, with 16 bases spanning the gap. The CDR3 spells CASSPGTGLGSYEQYF. CDR3 DNA: TGTGCCAGCAGCCCGGGTACGGGACTCGGCTCCTACGAGCAGTACTTC.

The chain couples TRBV30 to TRBJ1-4, with 9 bases lining up with TRBD1. The germline V gene has CDR1 GTSNPN and CDR2 SVGIG (reference sequence). Losses at the gene ends were 6 bases for V and 7 bases for J; bases not matched to a gene: 12. The CDR3 spans 15 residues. CDR3 sequence reads: CACNSKQGAGEKLFF. The CDR3 coding sequence is TGTGCCTGCAATTCCAAACAGGGGGCCGGTGAAAAACTGTTTTTT.